This record concerns one T cell receptor beta chain sequence. Its antigen is not identified. PCR amplification relied on 60 Vbeta primers (plus 13 Jbeta primers). This table comes from immunoSEQ multiplex PCR, and its TCRdb copy is limited to in-frame clones, with some not included. This sample has about 98,000 clones, with around 68% found just once. This sample stems from a study of cytomegalovirus exposure and HLA in healthy donors. Overall study results and limits: V- and J-gene trimming in TCR beta was tied to a missense DCLRE1C variant by an analysis performed later. In an earlier analysis, in several hundred donors, most V segments appeared productive either ~87% or ~30% of the time.

Healthy bone marrow donors made up the donors. CDR1 is MGHRA and CDR2 is YSYEKL in the germline V gene. J was trimmed by 3 bases and V by 2 bases; bases with no gene match: 5. The CDR3 consists of 15 residues. The sequenced sample consisted of PBMCs. The rearrangement uses TRBV4-1 and TRBJ2-7, with TRBD1 matching over 9 bases. This clonotype was sampled from a female donor in good health and CMV-seronegative. The CDR3 DNA sequence: TGCGCCAGCAGCCAAACCGGGACAGGGCGCTACGAGCAGTACTTC. Protein: CASSQTGTGRYEQYF.